This passage covers 21 T cell receptor beta chains from one sample sequenced in a study of Ad26.COV2.S vaccination and SARS-CoV-2 variants. Data came from immunoSEQ multiplex PCR; TCRdb stores just in-frame clones and leaves some out. The sample contains 240,000 or so clones, roughly 90% of which appear only once. Treatment of the sample: 19 received Ad26.COV2.S at low or high dose, single or two shots; roughly five received placebo; per-sample allocation not given. On day 63 after the first injection, vaccine and placebo recipients gave samples. Specimen: peripheral blood, collected in a trial of Ad26.COV2.S vaccine versus placebo. All receptors derive from a person aged 18-60 years who received the Ad26.COV2.S COVID-19 vaccine or a placebo.

The V call is TRBV19, the J call TRBJ1-1; D is unclear. V lost 3 bases and J 0 bases, leaving 8 bases between the germline ends. The CDR3 loop spans 14 amino acids. Germline V CDR1 and CDR2: LNHDA, SQIVND (reference sequence). Here the CDR3 reads CASSINTLNTEAFF. The CDR3 bases are TGTGCCAGTAGTATTAACACACTGAACACTGAAGCTTTCTTT. Full variable domain (missing parts from reference TRBV19 and TRBJ1-1): DGGITQSPKYLFRKEGQNVTLSCEQNLNHDAMYWYRQDPGQGLRLIYYSQIVNDFQKGDIAEGYSVSREKKESFPLTVTSAQKNPTAFYLCASSINTLNTEAFFGQGTRLTVV.

This clone appeared a single time. J is TRBJ2-7 and V is TRBV5-8; D not resolved. The germline V and J ends were trimmed by 0 bases and 0 bases, with 4 bases remaining between them. Germline loops: CDR1 SGHTS, CDR2 YDEGEE. The CDR3 sequence is 13 residues long. CDR3 sequence (DNA): TGTGCCAGCAGCTTGGGACACTCCTACGAGCAGTACTTC. It is translated as CASSLGHSYEQYF.

J is TRBJ2-3 and V is TRBV6-4; D is undetermined. Trimming stripped 4 bases from V and 1 base from J, with 6 bases between. Germline V gene lookup returns CDR1 MRHNA and CDR2 SNTAGT. This CDR3 has 13 amino acids. CDR3 sequence (DNA): TGTGCCAGCAGTGCCCTTGGCACAGATACGCAGTATTTT. Residues: CASSALGTDTQYF.

The chain uses TRBV7-2 and TRBJ2-7, with 8 bases identical to TRBD2. This CDR3 comprises 15 residues. Germline lookup yields CDR1 SGHTA and CDR2 FQGNSA. With V trimmed by 1 base and J by 2 bases, 4 bases remained unmatched. CDR3 nucleotides: TGTGCCAGCAGCTTAGTCGGGGGGGATACCTACGAGCAGTACTTC. Amino acids: CASSLVGGDTYEQYF.

V gene TRBV28 combines with J gene TRBJ2-7, with unresolved D. In germline, CDR1 is MDHEN, CDR2 SYDVKM. V lost 4 bases and J lost 0, with 16 bases in between. CDR3 length: 16 residues. This chain's CDR3 is CASSSTSPFSSYEQYF. The CDR3 nucleotides are TGTGCCAGCAGTTCGACTTCCCCGTTTAGCTCCTACGAGCAGTACTTC.

This chain joins TRBV6-2 or TRBV6-3 and TRBJ2-2; D is unresolved. Trimming removed 0 bases from V and 3 bases from J, with 5 bases in between. This CDR3 comprises 14 residues. Germline V gives CDR1 MNHEY, CDR2 SVGEGT. This chain's CDR3 is CASSYSSYTGELFF. The CDR3 region has the DNA TGTGCCAGCAGTTACTCATCATACACCGGGGAGCTGTTTTTT.

This chain uses TRBV18 with TRBJ1-2; 8 bases are shared with TRBD1. The CDR3 contains 15 residues. Germline V gene sequence: CDR1 KGHSH, CDR2 LQKENI. With 4 bases clipped from V and 4 bases from J, the junction kept 8 bases outside the gene matches. CDR3 residues: CASSRLDRDPYGYTF. CDR3 nucleotides: TGTGCCAGCTCACGACTGGACAGGGATCCCTATGGCTACACCTTC.

For this clone: The sample has other DNA sequences that encode this CDR3 too. V usage is TRBV5-6 and J usage is TRBJ2-7; D is undetermined. The CDR3 runs to 13 residues. The V end lost 0 bases, the J end lost 3 bases, and 7 bases lay between the germline ends. Germline CDR1 and CDR2: SGHDT and YYEEEE. The CDR3 is CASSLVGNYEQYF. Here the CDR3 DNA reads TGTGCCAGCAGCTTGGTAGGGAACTACGAGCAGTACTTC. Full variable domain (outside the CDR3, taken from reference TRBV5-6 and TRBJ2-7): DAGVTQSPTHLIKTRGQQVTLRCSPKSGHDTVSWYQQALGQGPQFIFQYYEEEERQRGNFPDRFSGHQFPNYSSELNVNALLLGDSALYLCASSLVGNYEQYFGPGTRLTVT.

The gene calls are TRBV4-2 and TRBJ2-1, with D possibly called TRBD1 or TRBD2 (5 bases each). V was cut by 0 bases and J by 7 bases, with 22 bases left in between. CDR3 length: 18 amino acids. Germline-derived CDR1 and CDR2 are LGHNA and YNFKEQ. The CDR3 here is CASSQESLAGTLLNEQFF. CDR3 in DNA: TGTGCCAGCAGCCAAGAATCCCTCGCCGGGACCCTACTTAATGAGCAGTTCTTC.

The chain employs TRBV6-5 and TRBJ1-2; tentatively, D is TRBD1 (6 bases). The CDR3 has 13 residues. The germline CDR1 and CDR2 sequences are MNHEY and SVGAGI. Between the trimmed V and J ends, which lost 10 bases and 8 bases, there was a span of 20 bases. CDR3 in amino acids: CATLKRTDSGYTF. CDR3 coding DNA: TGTGCCACCTTAAAACGGACAGACAGCGGCTACACCTTC.

This clone was seen just once. The chain carries TRBV7-8 and TRBJ1-1; 8 bases map to TRBD1. There are 14 residues in the CDR3. Germline CDR1 and CDR2: SGHVS and FQNEAQ. The ends lost 0 bases at V and 5 bases at J; junction bases unmatched: 2. This chain's CDR3 is CASSLARGQTEAFF. CDR3 in DNA: TGTGCCAGCAGCTTAGCCAGGGGGCAGACTGAAGCTTTCTTT.

The rearrangement links TRBV11-2 to TRBJ2-7, with D perhaps matching TRBD2 (5 bases). CDR1 is SGHAT and CDR2 is FQNNGV in the germline V gene. The CDR3 extends over 15 amino acids. V was shortened by 4 bases and J by 0 bases, with 13 bases between the two germline ends. The CDR3 DNA reads as TGTGCCAGCAGCTCCCTCGCTAGCTTCTCCTACGAGCAGTACTTC. This encodes CASSSLASFSYEQYF.

The chain joins TRBV11-2 to TRBJ2-2; 8 bases map to TRBD1. The germline gives CDR1 SGHAT, CDR2 FQNNGV. CDR3 length: 16 residues. Trimming took 5 bases from V and 0 from J; bases not matched to a gene: 5. The CDR3 sequence is CASSRDRPSNTGELFF. The DNA of the CDR3 is TGTGCCAGCAGCCGGGACAGGCCATCGAACACCGGGGAGCTGTTTTTT.

The CDR3 protein is CASSFGQARETQYF. The CDR3 coding sequence is TGTGCCAGCAGCTTCGGACAGGCACGGGAGACCCAGTACTTC. J is TRBJ2-5 and V is TRBV7-2; 7 positions agree with TRBD1. Germline CDR1 and CDR2: SGHTA and FQGNSA. V lost 3 bases and J lost 5; bases outside the gene matches: 6. The CDR3 covers 14 residues.

The chain couples TRBV30 to TRBJ1-2, with no clear D. Trimming took off 4 bases at V and 3 bases at J, with 6 bases between the two ends. CDR1 and CDR2 (germline): GTSNPN, SVGIG (reference sequence). The CDR3 covers 11 residues. The CDR3, as DNA: TGTGCCTGGAACAGAGACTATGGCTACACCTTC. Protein product: CAWNRDYGYTF. The entire variable domain, with the rest obtained from reference TRBV30 and TRBJ1-2, is as follows: SQTIHQWPATLVQPVGSPLSLECTVEGTSNPNLYWYRQAAGRGLQLLFYSVGIGQISSEVPQNLSASRPQDRQFILSSKKLLLSDSGFYLCAWNRDYGYTFGSGTRLTVV.

J is TRBJ1-1 and V is TRBV4-3; D is uncertain. Between the trimmed V and J ends, which lost 6 bases and 3 bases, there was a span of 14 bases. Germline V gene data show CDR1 as LGHNA and CDR2 as YSLEER. This CDR3 has 14 amino acids. CDR3 in amino acids: CASRPGTVDTEAFF. The CDR3 DNA sequence: TGCGCCAGCAGGCCGGGAACCGTCGACACTGAAGCTTTCTTT.

This clone appeared a few times. This rearrangement joins TRBV6-2 or TRBV6-3 to TRBJ2-1; no reliable D call. The germline V gene encodes CDR1 MNHEY and CDR2 SVGEGT. V lost 6 bases and J 6 bases, leaving 12 bases between the germline ends. The length of the CDR3 is 13 residues. As DNA, the CDR3 is TGTGCCAGCAGCCCCGGGTGGCCCAATGAGCAGTTCTTC. It codes for CASSPGWPNEQFF.

This sequence joins TRBV5-6 and TRBJ2-7; no definite D call. The length of the CDR3 is 14 residues. V was trimmed by 0 bases and J by 1 base, leaving 8 bases between them. Per germline, CDR1 SGHDT and CDR2 YYEEEE. The DNA of the CDR3 is TGTGCCAGCAGCTTGGCTCAGATATCCTACGAGCAGTACTTC. Translating it yields CASSLAQISYEQYF.

The CDR3 here is CASSTIYTIYF. The DNA of the CDR3 is TGTGCCAGTAGCACGATCTACACCATATATTTT. The gene calls are TRBV19 and TRBJ1-3, with no clear D. V was shortened by 6 bases and J by 8 bases, with 8 bases between the two germline ends. The CDR3 contains 11 residues. Germline CDR1 LNHDA, CDR2 SQIVND (reference sequence).

The V and J genes are TRBV28 and TRBJ1-3, with D possibly being TRBD1 (5 bases). The CDR3 covers 14 residues. V lost 4 bases and J 4 bases, leaving 11 bases between the germline ends. CDR1 is MDHEN and CDR2 is SYDVKM in the germline V gene. The CDR3 sequence: CASSYRDGGNTIYF. DNA for the CDR3: TGTGCCAGCAGTTACCGGGACGGCGGAAACACCATATATTTT. The full variable domain, rest sourced from reference TRBV28 and TRBJ1-3, is DVKVTQSSRYLVKRTGEKVFLECVQDMDHENMFWYRQDPGLGLRLIYFSYDVKMKEKGDIPEGYSVSREKKERFSLILESASTNQTSMYLCASSYRDGGNTIYFGEGSWLTVV.

The chain employs TRBV21-1 and TRBJ1-6. TRBV21-1 is an annotated pseudogene. The CDR3 totals 17 residues. The CDR3, as DNA: TGTGCCAGCAGCCCCTACACGGGTGTACCCTATAATTCACCCCTCCACTTT. It codes for CASSPYTGVPYNSPLHF.